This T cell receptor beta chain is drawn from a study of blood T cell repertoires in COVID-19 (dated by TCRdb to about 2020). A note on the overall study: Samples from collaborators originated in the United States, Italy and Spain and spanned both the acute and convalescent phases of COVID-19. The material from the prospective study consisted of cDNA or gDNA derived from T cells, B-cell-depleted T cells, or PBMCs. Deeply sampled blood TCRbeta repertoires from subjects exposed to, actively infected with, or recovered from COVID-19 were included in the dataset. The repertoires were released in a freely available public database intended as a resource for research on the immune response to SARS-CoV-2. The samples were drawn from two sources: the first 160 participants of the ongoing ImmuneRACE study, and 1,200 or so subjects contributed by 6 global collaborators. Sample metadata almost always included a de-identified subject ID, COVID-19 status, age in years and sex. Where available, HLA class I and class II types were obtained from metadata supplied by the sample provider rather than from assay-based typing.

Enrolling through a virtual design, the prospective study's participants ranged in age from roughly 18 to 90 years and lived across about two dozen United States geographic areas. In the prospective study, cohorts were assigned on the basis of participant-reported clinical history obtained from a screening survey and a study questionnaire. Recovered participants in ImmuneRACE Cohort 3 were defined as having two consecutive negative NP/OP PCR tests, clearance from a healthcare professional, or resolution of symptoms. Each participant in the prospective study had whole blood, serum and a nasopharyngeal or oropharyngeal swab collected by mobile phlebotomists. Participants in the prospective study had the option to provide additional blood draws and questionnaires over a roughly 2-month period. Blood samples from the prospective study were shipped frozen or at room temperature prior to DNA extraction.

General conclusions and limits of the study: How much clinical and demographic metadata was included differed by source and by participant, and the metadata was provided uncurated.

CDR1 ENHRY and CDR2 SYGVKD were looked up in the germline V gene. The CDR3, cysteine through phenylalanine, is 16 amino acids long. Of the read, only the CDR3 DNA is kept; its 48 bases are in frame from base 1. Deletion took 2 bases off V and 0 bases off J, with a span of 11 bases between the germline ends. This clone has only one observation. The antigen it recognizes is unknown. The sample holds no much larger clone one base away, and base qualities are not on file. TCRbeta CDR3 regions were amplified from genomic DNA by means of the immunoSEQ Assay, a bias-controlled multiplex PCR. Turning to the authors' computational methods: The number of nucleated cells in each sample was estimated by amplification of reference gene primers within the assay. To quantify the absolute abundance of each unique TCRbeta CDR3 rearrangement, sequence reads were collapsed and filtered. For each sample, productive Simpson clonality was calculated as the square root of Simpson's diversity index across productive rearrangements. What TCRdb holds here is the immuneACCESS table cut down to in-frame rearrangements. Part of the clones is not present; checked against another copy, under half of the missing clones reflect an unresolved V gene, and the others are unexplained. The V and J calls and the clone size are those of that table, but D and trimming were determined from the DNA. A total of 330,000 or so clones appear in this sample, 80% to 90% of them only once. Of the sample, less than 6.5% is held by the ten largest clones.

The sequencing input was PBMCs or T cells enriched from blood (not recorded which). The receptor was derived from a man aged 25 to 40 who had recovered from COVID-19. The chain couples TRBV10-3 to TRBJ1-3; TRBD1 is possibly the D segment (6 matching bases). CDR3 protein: CAISEDRRSSGNTIYF. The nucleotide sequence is TGTGCCATCAGTGAGGACAGGAGAAGCTCTGGAAACACCATATATTTT.